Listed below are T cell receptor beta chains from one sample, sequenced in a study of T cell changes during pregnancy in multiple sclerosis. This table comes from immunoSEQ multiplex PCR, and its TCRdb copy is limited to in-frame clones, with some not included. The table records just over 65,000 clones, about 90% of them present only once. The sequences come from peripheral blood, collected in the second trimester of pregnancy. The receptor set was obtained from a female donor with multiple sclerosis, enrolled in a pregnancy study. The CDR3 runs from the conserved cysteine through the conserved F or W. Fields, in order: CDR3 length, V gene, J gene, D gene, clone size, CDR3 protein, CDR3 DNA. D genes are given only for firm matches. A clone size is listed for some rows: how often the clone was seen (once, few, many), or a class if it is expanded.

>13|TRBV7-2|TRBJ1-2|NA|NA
CASSLIPSNGYTF
TGTGCCAGCAGCTTAATCCCTAGTAATGGCTACACCTTC
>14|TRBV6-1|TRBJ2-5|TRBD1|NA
CASRDRENQETQYF
TGTGCCAGCAGGGACAGGGAGAACCAAGAGACCCAGTACTTC
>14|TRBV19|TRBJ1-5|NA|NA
CASSIVTGNQPQHF
TGTGCCAGTAGTATCGTCACGGGCAATCAGCCCCAGCATTTT
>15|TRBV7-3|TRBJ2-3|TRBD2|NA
CASSLAGGGRDTQYF
TGTGCCAGCAGCTTAGCGGGAGGGGGTAGGGATACGCAGTATTTT
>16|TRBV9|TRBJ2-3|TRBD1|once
CASSARTGGGTDTQYF
TGTGCCAGCAGCGCTCGGACAGGGGGCGGCACAGATACGCAGTATTTT
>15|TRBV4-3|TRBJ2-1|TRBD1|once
CASSPGQGADNEQFF
TGCGCCAGCAGCCCGGGACAGGGAGCGGACAATGAGCAGTTCTTC
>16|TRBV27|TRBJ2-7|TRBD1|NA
CASSFDRAPLSYEQYF
TGTGCCAGCAGTTTCGACAGGGCCCCGCTCTCCTACGAGCAGTACTTC
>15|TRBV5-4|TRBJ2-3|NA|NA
CASSLEGYRTDTQYF
TGTGCCAGCAGCTTGGAGGGGTATAGGACAGATACGCAGTATTTT
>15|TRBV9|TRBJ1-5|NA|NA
CASSPGQYSNQPQHF
TGTGCCAGCAGCCCAGGACAGTATAGCAATCAGCCCCAGCATTTT
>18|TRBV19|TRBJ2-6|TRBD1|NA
CASSDRTGGGRGANVLTF
TGTGCCAGTAGTGACCGGACAGGGGGTGGTCGTGGGGCCAACGTCCTGACTTTC
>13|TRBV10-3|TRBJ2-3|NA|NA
CAISLRGTDTQYF
TGTGCCATCAGTTTGCGGGGCACAGATACGCAGTATTTT
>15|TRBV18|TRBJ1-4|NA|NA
CASSIDRQADEKLFF
TGTGCCAGCTCAATCGACAGGCAAGCTGACGAAAAACTGTTTTTT
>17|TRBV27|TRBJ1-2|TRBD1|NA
CASSLFGQGGDPYGYTF
TGTGCCAGCAGTTTATTTGGACAGGGAGGGGACCCATATGGCTACACCTTC
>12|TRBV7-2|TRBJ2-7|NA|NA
CASSRQGREQYF
TGTGCCAGCAGCCGGCAGGGTAGGGAGCAGTACTTC
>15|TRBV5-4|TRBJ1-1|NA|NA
CASSPAGPVNTEAFF
TGTGCCAGCAGCCCCGCGGGACCGGTGAACACTGAAGCTTTCTTT
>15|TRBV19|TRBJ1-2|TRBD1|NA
CASSIQQGPGYGYTF
TGTGCCAGTAGTATTCAACAGGGGCCAGGCTATGGCTACACCTTC
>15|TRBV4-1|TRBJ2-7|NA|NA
CASSHGRGRGYEQYF
TGCGCCAGCAGCCACGGTCGGGGCAGGGGCTACGAGCAGTACTTC
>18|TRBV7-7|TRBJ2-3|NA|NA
CASSLDPQGYLGTDTQYF
TGTGCCAGCAGCTTGGACCCTCAGGGGTACCTGGGCACAGATACGCAGTATTTT
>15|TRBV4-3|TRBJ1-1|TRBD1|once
CASSRAGQGGTEAFF
TGCGCCAGCAGCCGAGCCGGACAGGGTGGCACTGAAGCTTTCTTT
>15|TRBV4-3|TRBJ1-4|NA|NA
CASSRQTATNEKLFF
TGCGCCAGCAGCCGTCAGACAGCAACTAATGAAAAACTGTTTTTT
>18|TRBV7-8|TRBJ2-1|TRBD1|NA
CASSLPSRDRAGYNEQFF
TGTGCCAGCAGCTTGCCCTCCCGGGACAGGGCTGGCTACAATGAGCAGTTCTTC
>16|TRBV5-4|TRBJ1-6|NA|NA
CASSSPTTGTNSPLHF
TGTGCCAGCAGCTCGCCTACTACAGGGACTAATTCACCCCTCCACTTT
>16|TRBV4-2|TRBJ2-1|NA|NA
CASSQSPGESYNEQFF
TGTGCCAGCAGCCAATCCCCGGGGGAGTCCTACAATGAGCAGTTCTTC
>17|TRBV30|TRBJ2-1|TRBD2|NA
CAWSVLGTSGGLDEQFF
TGTGCCTGGAGTGTACTTGGGACTAGCGGGGGCCTGGATGAGCAGTTCTTC
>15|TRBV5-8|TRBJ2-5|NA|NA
CASSSIRSYEETQYF
TGTGCCAGCAGCTCGATACGTAGTTATGAGGAGACCCAGTACTTC
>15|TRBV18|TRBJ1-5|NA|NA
CASSPLGHSNQPQHF
TGTGCCAGCTCCCCTCTAGGCCATAGCAATCAGCCCCAGCATTTT
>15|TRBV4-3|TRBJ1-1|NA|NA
CASSQDPGLNTEAFF
TGCGCCAGCAGCCAAGATCCAGGGCTGAACACTGAAGCTTTCTTT
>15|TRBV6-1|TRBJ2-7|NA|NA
CASSESRRMDYEQYF
TGTGCCAGCAGTGAAAGTCGCAGGATGGACTACGAGCAGTACTTC
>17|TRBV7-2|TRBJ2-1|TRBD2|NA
CASSSTRLAGAYNEQFF
TGTGCCAGCAGCTCAACCCGACTAGCGGGGGCCTACAATGAGCAGTTCTTC
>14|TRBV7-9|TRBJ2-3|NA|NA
CASSLEGGTDTQYF
TGTGCCAGCAGCTTAGAGGGGGGCACAGATACGCAGTATTTT
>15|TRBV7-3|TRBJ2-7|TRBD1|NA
CASSLAGQGLYEQYF
TGTGCCAGCAGCCTCGCGGGACAGGGATTATACGAGCAGTACTTC
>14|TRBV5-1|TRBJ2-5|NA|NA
CASSLRGSQETQYF
TGCGCCAGCAGCTTGCGGGGGAGCCAAGAGACCCAGTACTTC
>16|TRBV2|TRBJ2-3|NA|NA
CASRDLTGLGTDTQYF
TGTGCCAGCAGGGACTTGACAGGATTAGGCACAGATACGCAGTATTTT
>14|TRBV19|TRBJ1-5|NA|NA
CASSISVGVQPQHF
TGTGCCAGTAGTATCTCGGTAGGGGTCCAGCCCCAGCATTTT
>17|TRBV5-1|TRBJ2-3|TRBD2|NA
CASSFGTGTSIPDTQYF
TGCGCCAGCAGCTTTGGGACCGGGACTAGCATCCCAGATACGCAGTATTTT
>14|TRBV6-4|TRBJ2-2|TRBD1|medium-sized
CASSGDRDTGELFF
TGTGCCAGCAGTGGAGACAGGGACACCGGGGAGCTGTTTTTT
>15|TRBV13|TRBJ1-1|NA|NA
CASTTGGGGDTEAFF
TGTGCCAGCACTACCGGAGGGGGAGGGGACACTGAAGCTTTCTTT
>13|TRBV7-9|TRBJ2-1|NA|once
CASSLRRGNEQFF
TGTGCCAGCAGCTTAAGGCGGGGAAATGAGCAGTTCTTC
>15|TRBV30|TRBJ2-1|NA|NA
CAWSNLLVGANEQFF
TGTGCCTGGAGTAATCTTTTAGTGGGGGCGAATGAGCAGTTCTTC
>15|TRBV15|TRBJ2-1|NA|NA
CATSRTKSSYNEQFF
TGTGCCACCAGTCGGACAAAGAGCTCCTACAATGAGCAGTTCTTC
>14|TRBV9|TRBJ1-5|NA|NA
CASSRTGDYQPQHF
TGTGCCAGCAGCCGTACAGGAGACTATCAGCCCCAGCATTTT
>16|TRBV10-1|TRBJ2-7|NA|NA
CASSERQGTRSYEQYF
TGCGCCAGCAGTGAGAGGCAGGGGACCCGCTCCTACGAGCAGTACTTC
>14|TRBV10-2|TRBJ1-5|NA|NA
CASSESGAGQPQHF
TGCGCCAGCAGTGAGTCGGGGGCCGGCCAGCCCCAGCATTTT
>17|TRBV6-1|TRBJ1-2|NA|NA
CASSENRLGQMNYGYTF
TGTGCCAGCAGTGAAAACAGGCTAGGACAGATGAACTATGGCTACACCTTC
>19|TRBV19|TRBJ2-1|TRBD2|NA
CASSIAGGTIAGGYNEQFF
TGTGCCAGTAGTATAGCGGGGGGCACCATAGCGGGGGGCTACAATGAGCAGTTCTTC
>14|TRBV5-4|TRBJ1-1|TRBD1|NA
CASSPGQGGTEAFF
TGTGCCAGCAGTCCGGGACAGGGAGGGACTGAAGCTTTCTTT
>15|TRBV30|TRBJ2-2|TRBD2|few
CAWSSGGADTGELFF
TGTGCCTGGAGTAGCGGGGGGGCCGACACCGGGGAGCTGTTTTTT
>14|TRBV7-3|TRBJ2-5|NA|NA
CASSKGLAFETQYF
TGTGCCAGCAGCAAGGGGCTAGCGTTCGAGACCCAGTACTTC
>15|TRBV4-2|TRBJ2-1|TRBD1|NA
CASSHPGQGDNEQFF
TGTGCCAGCAGCCACCCGGGACAGGGTGACAATGAGCAGTTCTTC
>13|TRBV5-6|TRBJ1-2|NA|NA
CASSLSANYGYTF
TGTGCCAGCAGCTTGTCAGCTAACTATGGCTACACCTTC
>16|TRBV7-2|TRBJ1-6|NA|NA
CASSLRGFSYNSPLHF
TGTGCCAGCAGCTTACGGGGATTCTCCTATAATTCACCCCTCCACTTT
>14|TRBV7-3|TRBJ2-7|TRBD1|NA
CASSLYGTGGEQYF
TGTGCCAGCAGCTTGTACGGGACAGGGGGCGAGCAGTACTTC